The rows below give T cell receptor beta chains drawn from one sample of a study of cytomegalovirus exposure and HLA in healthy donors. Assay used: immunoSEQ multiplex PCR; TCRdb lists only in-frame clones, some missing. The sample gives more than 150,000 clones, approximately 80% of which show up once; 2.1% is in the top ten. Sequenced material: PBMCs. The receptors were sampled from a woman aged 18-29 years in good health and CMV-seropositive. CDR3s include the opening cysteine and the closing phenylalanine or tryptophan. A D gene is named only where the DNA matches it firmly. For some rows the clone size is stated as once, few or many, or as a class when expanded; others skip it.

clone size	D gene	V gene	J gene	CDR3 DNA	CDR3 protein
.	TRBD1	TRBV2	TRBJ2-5	TGTGCCAGCAGTAAACAGGGGGTCGGTACGGAGACCCAGTACTTC	CASSKQGVGTETQYF
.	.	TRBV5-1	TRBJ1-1	TGCGCCAGCAGTGGCCTCGCGGGTACTGAAGCTTTCTTT	CASSGLAGTEAFF
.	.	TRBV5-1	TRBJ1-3	TGCGCCAGCAGCTTGTCTAACAGGGTGGACACCATATATTTT	CASSLSNRVDTIYF
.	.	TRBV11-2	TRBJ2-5	TGTGCCAGCAGCTTAGTGGCCTTTCAAGAGACCCAGTACTTC	CASSLVAFQETQYF
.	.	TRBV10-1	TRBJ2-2	TGCGCCAGCCAACAGGGAGAGGCCGGGGAGCTGTTTTTT	CASQQGEAGELFF
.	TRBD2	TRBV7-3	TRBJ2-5	TGTGCCAGCAGCTTATGGGTAGGCGGGAGAGAGACCCAGTACTTC	CASSLWVGGRETQYF
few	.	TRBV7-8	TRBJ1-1	TGTGCCAGCAGCTTATTGTCGCGGGCATTGAACACTGAAGCTTTCTTT	CASSLLSRALNTEAFF
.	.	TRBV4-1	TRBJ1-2	TGCGCCAGCAGCCAAGATATGGGACTCTATGGCTACACCTTC	CASSQDMGLYGYTF
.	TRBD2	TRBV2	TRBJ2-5	TGTGCCAGCGGACTAGCGGGGCCCCAAGAGACCCAGTACTTC	CASGLAGPQETQYF
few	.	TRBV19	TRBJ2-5	TGTGCCAGTAGTGTCACAGGGTCCAGGGAAGAGACCCAGTACTTC	CASSVTGSREETQYF
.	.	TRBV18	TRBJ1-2	TGTGCCAGCTCAGAGAACGGGGGGGACTATGGCTACACCTTC	CASSENGGDYGYTF
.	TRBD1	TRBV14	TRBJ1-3	TGTGCCAGCAGCCTCCCCGGGACAGGGGAGTTGAGTGGAAACACCATATATTTT	CASSLPGTGELSGNTIYF
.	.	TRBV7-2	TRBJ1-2	TGTGCCAGCAGTCCTTCCTCCGGGGACTATGGCTACACCTTC	CASSPSSGDYGYTF
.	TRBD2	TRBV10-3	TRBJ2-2	TGTGCCTCCGGGGGAGCTAGCGGGGGGACGAACACCGGGGAGCTGTTTTTT	CASGGASGGTNTGELFF
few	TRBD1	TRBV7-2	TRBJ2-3	TGTGCCAGCAGCCCGACCAGGACAGGGCGGGATACGCAGTATTTT	CASSPTRTGRDTQYF
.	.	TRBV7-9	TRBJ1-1	TGTGCCAGCAGCTTAGGGGGGGGGAACACTGAAGCTTTCTTT	CASSLGGGNTEAFF
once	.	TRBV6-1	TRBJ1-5	TGTGCCAGCAGTGGACAGAAATATAGCAATCAGCCCCAGCATTTT	CASSGQKYSNQPQHF
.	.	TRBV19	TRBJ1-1	TGTGCCAGTAGTATAGTAACGGGGAGCGAGGCTTTCTTT	CASSIVTGSEAFF
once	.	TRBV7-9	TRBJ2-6	TGTGCCAGCAGCTTGCAGGGGTACTCTGGGGCCAACGTCCTGACTTTC	CASSLQGYSGANVLTF
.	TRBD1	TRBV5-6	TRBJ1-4	TGTGCCAGCAGCCACTTGGGGACAGTCGAAAAACTGTTTTTT	CASSHLGTVEKLFF
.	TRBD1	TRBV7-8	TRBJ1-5	TGTGCCAGCAGCCATAGGACAGGGGAGGGGAATCAGCCCCAGCATTTT	CASSHRTGEGNQPQHF
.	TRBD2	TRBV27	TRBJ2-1	TGTGCCAGCAGTCTCTTAACTAGCGGAGAGCAGTTCTTC	CASSLLTSGEQFF
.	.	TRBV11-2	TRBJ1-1	TGTGCCAGCAGTTCAAACGACAGAGTAGCTTTCTTT	CASSSNDRVAFF
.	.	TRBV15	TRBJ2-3	TGTGCCACGACTCGGGAGGGGGCTGGGGGCACAGATACGCAGTATTTT	CATTREGAGGTDTQYF
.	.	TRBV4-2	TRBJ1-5	TGTGCCAGCAGCCGCGAGGGGGGGAGGCGTCAGCCCCAGCATTTT	CASSREGGRRQPQHF
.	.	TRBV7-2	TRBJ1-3	TGTGCCAGCAGCTCCGGCGCGCGCGGGGGTGGAAACACCATATATTTT	CASSSGARGGGNTIYF
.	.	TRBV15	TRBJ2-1	TGTGCCACCAGCAGAGGAGGAAGTCAGCTCAATGAGCAGTTCTTC	CATSRGGSQLNEQFF
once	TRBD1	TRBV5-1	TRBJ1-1	TGCGCCAGCAGCTGGGGCCAGGGGGACACTGAAGCTTTCTTT	CASSWGQGDTEAFF
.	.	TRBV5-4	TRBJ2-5	TGTGCCAGCAGCTTCGCCCCCCGGGAGCGCGAGGAGACCCAGTACTTC	CASSFAPREREETQYF
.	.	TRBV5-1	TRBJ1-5	TGCGCCAGCAGCCATGGGGGGGGCGCAGGTCAGCCCCAGCATTTT	CASSHGGGAGQPQHF
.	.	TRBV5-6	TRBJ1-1	TGTGCCAGCAGCTTGTATGGGAGCACTGAAGCTTTCTTT	CASSLYGSTEAFF
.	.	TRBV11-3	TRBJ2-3	TGTGCCAGCGGGACTAGCACAGATACGCAGTATTTT	CASGTSTDTQYF
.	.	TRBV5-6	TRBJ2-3	TGTGCCAGCAGCTTTGGAGGACGCACAGATACGCAGTATTTT	CASSFGGRTDTQYF
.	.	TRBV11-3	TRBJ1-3	TGTGCCAGCACCCACCGGGGCTCTGGAAACACCATATATTTT	CASTHRGSGNTIYF
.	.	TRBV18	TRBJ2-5	TGTGCCAGCTCACCATCGGGGGGCGCAGGAGAGACCCAGTACTTC	CASSPSGGAGETQYF
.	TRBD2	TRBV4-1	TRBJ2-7	TGCGCCAGCAGCTCCGGACGGGTCCTAGCGGGAACGGACTACGAGCAGTACTTC	CASSSGRVLAGTDYEQYF
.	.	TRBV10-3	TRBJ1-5	TGTGCCACCCTCGGGGATAGCAATCAGCCCCAGCATTTT	CATLGDSNQPQHF
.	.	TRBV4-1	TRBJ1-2	TGCGCCAGCAGCCAAGACCAGGGATATGGCTACACCTTC	CASSQDQGYGYTF
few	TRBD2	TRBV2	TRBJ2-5	TGTGCCAGCAGTGAAGGAGGGACTAGCTCGGAGACCCAGTACTTC	CASSEGGTSSETQYF
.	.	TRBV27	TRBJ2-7	TGTGCCAGCAGTTTGGGGCACTCCTACGAGCAGTACTTC	CASSLGHSYEQYF
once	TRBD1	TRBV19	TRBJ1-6	TGTGCCAGTAGGGGGATGGCAGGGGGAGGTTCACCCCTCCACTTT	CASRGMAGGGSPLHF
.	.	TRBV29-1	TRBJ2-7	TGCAGCGTTGATTCGAGCTACGAGCAGTACTTC	CSVDSSYEQYF
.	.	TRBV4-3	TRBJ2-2	TGCGCCAGCAGCTTCTCCGGGGAGCTGTTTTTT	CASSFSGELFF
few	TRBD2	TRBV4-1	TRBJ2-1	TGCGCCAGCAGCCAACCCAGACTAGCGGGTCCCTACAATGAGCAGTTCTTC	CASSQPRLAGPYNEQFF
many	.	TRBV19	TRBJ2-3	TGTGCCAGTAGTGCCGGGACTCATGGGTCAGATACGCAGTATTTT	CASSAGTHGSDTQYF
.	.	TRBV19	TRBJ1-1	TGTGCCAGTAGTCCCGGACAGATTTGGGGGAACACTGAAGCTTTCTTT	CASSPGQIWGNTEAFF
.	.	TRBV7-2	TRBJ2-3	TGTGCCAGCAGCTTAGCGCGGCAGGGGGGCGCAGATACGCAGTATTTT	CASSLARQGGADTQYF
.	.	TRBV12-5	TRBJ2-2	TGTGCTAGTGGATCCCTAGACAGGTCCCCCGGGGAGCTGTTTTTT	CASGSLDRSPGELFF
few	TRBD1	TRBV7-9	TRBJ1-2	TGTGCCAGCAGCTGGCCGGAAACAGGACAGGGAATGTATGGCTACACCTTC	CASSWPETGQGMYGYTF
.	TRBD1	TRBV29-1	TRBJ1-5	TGCAGCGTTGGACTTGACAGGGGACAGCCCCAGCATTTT	CSVGLDRGQPQHF
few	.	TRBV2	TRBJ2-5	TGTGCCAGCGGGGGCAACCGGGGGACCCAGTACTTC	CASGGNRGTQYF
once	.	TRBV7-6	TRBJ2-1	TGTGCCAGCAGCCGGACAAATGAGCAGTTCTTC	CASSRTNEQFF
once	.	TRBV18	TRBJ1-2	TGTGCCAGCACGAGCTACAACAGGGACGGCTACACCTTC	CASTSYNRDGYTF